The source of this TCR beta chain is a study of shared clonotypes between healthy human individuals. Across the whole study: The study enrolled a couple of women and three men aged 18 to 49. Each donor's CD8 memory used one plate, CD8 naive two, each CD4 subset three.

Sequencing used immunoSEQ multiplex PCR; TCRdb keeps in-frame clones, though not all of them. The top ten hold about 0.34% of the sample, which has 1,400,000 or so clones, approximately 98.5% seen once. Trimming left V 6 bases short and J 4 bases short, with 13 bases between. Per the germline V gene, CDR1 is KGHSH and CDR2 is LQKENI. CDR3 size: 14 residues. Whole-study results and caveats: Sharing across four donors was highest in naive CD4 (around 5%) and lowest in memory CD8 (0.4%). Across subsets, estimated richness was generally greater for naive than for memory populations.

Concerning this clone itself: The antigen remains undetermined.

Sequencing was carried out using naive CD4+ T cells sorted from blood. Subset given: CD45RA+ positively selected. The sequence was collected from a man younger than 40 in good health. The chain joins TRBV18 to TRBJ1-3; D remains ambiguous. The CDR3 is CASSPTGGGNTIYF. The CDR3 DNA reads TGTGCCAGCTCCCCCACGGGAGGCGGAAACACCATATATTTT.